The T cell receptor beta chain under discussion was sequenced for a study of technical replicates of blood from a handful of donors. Between the trimmed V and J ends, which lost 8 bases and 2 bases, there was a span of 10 bases. The germline V gene encodes CDR1 SNHLY and CDR2 FYNNEI. CDR3 length: 14 residues. Method: immunoSEQ multiplex PCR; TCRdb's copy keeps in-frame clones and lacks some. Among 60,000 to 85,000 clones listed, 75% to 95% were seen once. The chain links TRBV2 to TRBJ2-6; D is perhaps TRBD2 (6 bases). The receptor's source is a human donor in good health. The sequencing sample was made of T cells isolated from PBMCs. CDR3 protein: CASRGTAGANVLTF. The CDR3 coding sequence is TGTGCCAGCCGGGGGACCGCTGGGGCCAACGTCCTGACTTTC. The full variable domain, in which reference TRBV2 and TRBJ2-6 provide the parts outside the CDR3, is EPEVTQTPSHQVTQMGQEVILRCVPISNHLYFYWYRQILGQKVEFLVSFYNNEISEKSEIFDDQFSVERPDGSNFTLKIRSTKLEDSAMYFCASRGTAGANVLTFGAGSRLTVL.